This T cell receptor (beta chain) was obtained from a study of a mutant IDH1 vaccine in newly diagnosed glioma. Looked up from germline, CDR1 is PRHDT and CDR2 is FYEKMQ (reference sequence). This CDR3 is 17 amino acids long. V was trimmed by 6 bases and J by 2 bases, leaving 21 bases between them. With regard to this clone: What it binds is not known.

As for time point: week 47, end of study. In every dose of vaccine, 300 ug of mutant IDH1 20-mer peptide was given alongside topical imiquimod. TCRdb keeps only in-frame clones here, not all; method: immunoSEQ multiplex PCR. The sample yields roughly 21,000 clones, less than 90% seen once. The source of this sequence is a man aged 40-49 years with glioma. Sample: PBMCs, taken from a glioma patient whose treatment included an IDH1 peptide vaccine. The chain employs TRBV13 and TRBJ2-3; maybe TRBD2 (6 bases). The CDR3 nucleotides read TGTGCCAGCAGTTTCTCCGAGCGGGTGGGGGTCACAGATACGCAGTATTTT. It specifies CASSFSERVGVTDTQYF.